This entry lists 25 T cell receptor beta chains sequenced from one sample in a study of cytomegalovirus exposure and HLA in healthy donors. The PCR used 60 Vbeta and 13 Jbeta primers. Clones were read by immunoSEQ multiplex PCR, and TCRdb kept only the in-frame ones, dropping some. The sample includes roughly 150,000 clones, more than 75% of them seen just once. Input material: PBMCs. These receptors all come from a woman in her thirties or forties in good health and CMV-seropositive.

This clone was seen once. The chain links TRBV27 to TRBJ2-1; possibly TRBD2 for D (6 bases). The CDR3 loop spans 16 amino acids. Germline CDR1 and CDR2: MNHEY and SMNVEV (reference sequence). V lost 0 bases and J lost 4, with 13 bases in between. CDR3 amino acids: CASSLSSSEIYNEQFF. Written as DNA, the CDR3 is TGTGCCAGCAGTTTATCTTCTAGCGAGATATACAATGAGCAGTTCTTC.

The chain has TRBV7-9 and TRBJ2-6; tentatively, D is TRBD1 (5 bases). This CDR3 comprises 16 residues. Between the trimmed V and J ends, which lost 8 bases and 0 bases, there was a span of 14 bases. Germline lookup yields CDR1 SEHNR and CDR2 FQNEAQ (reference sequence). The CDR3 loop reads CASALGVHSGANVLTF. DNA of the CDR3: TGTGCCAGCGCGCTAGGGGTGCACTCTGGGGCCAACGTCCTGACTTTC.

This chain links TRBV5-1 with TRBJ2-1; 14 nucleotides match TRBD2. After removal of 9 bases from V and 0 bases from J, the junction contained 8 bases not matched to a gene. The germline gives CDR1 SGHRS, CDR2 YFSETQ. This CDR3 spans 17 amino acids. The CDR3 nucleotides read TGCGCCACACGACTAGCGGGAGGGCCTATCTCCTACAATGAGCAGTTCTTC. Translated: CATRLAGGPISYNEQFF.

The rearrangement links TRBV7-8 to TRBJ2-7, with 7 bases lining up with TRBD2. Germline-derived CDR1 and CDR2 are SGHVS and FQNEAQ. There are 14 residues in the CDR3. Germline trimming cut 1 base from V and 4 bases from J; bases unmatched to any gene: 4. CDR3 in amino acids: CASSLVGTKYEQYF. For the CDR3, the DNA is TGTGCCAGCAGCTTAGTAGGGACTAAGTACGAGCAGTACTTC.

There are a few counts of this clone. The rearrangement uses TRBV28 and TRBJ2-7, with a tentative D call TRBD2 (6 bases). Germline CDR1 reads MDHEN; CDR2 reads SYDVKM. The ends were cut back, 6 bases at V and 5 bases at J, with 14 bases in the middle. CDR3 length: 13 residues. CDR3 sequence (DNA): TGTGCCAGCAGCCACTTGGAGGGCCACGAGCAGTACTTC. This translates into CASSHLEGHEQYF.

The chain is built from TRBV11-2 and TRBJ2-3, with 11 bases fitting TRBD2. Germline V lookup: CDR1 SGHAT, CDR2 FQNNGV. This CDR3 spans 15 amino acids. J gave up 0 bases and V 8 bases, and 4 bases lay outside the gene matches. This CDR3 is CASGGLAVSTDTQYF. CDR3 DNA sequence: TGTGCCAGCGGGGGACTAGCGGTTAGCACAGATACGCAGTATTTT.

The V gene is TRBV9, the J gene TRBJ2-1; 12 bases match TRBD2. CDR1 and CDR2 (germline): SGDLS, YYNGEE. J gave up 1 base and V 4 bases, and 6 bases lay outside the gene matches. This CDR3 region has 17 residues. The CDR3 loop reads CASSTGTSGLSYNEQFF. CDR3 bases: TGTGCCAGCAGCACTGGGACTAGCGGGTTATCCTACAATGAGCAGTTCTTC.

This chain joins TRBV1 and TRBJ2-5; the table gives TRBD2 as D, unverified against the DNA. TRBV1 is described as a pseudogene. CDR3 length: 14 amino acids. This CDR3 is CTSSQLTLGGTQYF. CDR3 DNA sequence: TGCACCAGCAGCCAGCTTACTCTCGGAGGGACCCAGTACTTC.

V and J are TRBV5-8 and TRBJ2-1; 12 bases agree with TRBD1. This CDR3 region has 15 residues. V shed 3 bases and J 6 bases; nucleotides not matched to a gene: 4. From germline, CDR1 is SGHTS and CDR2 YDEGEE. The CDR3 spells CASSWGQGAVNEQFF. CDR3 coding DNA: TGTGCCAGCAGCTGGGGACAGGGGGCTGTCAATGAGCAGTTCTTC.

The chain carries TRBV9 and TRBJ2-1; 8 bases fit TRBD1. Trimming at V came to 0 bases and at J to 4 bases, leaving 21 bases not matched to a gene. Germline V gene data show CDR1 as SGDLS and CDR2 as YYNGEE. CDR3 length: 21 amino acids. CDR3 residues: CASSVASTGVNSGRLYNEQFF. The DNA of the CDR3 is TGTGCCAGCAGCGTAGCTTCGACAGGGGTTAACAGCGGCCGATTGTACAATGAGCAGTTCTTC.

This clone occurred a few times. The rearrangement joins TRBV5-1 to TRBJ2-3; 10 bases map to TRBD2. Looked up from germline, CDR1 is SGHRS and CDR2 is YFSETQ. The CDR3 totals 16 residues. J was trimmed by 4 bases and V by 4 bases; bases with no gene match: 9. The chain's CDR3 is CASSPETSGWADTQYF. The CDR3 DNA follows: TGCGCCAGCAGCCCTGAGACTAGCGGGTGGGCAGATACGCAGTATTTT.

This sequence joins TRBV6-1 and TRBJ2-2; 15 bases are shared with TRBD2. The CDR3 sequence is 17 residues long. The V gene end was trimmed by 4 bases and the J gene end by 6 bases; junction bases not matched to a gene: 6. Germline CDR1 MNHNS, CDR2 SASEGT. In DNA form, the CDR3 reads TGTGCCAGCAGTGTACGGACTAGCGGGAGGGCCCCCGGGGAGCTGTTTTTT. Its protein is CASSVRTSGRAPGELFF.

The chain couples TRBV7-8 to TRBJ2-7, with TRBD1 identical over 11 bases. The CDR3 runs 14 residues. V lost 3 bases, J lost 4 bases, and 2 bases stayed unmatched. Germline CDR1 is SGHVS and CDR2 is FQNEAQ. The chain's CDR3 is CASSLDRGQYEQYF. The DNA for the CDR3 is TGTGCCAGCAGCTTGGACAGGGGGCAATACGAGCAGTACTTC. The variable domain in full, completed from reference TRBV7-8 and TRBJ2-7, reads GAGVSQSPRYKVAKRGQDVALRCDPISGHVSLFWYQQALGQGPEFLTYFQNEAQLDKSGLPSDRFFAERPEGSVSTLKIQRTQQEDSAVYLCASSLDRGQYEQYFGPGTRLTVT.

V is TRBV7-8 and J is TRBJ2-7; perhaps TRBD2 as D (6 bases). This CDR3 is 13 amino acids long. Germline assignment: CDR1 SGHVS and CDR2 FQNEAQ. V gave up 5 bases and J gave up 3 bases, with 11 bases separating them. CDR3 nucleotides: TGTGCCAGCAGCCGGGACTCCTACTACGAGCAGTACTTC. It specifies CASSRDSYYEQYF.

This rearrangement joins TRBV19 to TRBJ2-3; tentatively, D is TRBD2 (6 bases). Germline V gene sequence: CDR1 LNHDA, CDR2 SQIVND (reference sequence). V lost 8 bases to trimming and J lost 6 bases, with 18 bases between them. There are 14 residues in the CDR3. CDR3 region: CASLSGGGGDTQYF. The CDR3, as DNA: TGTGCCAGTCTTAGTGGGGGAGGAGGGGATACGCAGTATTTT.

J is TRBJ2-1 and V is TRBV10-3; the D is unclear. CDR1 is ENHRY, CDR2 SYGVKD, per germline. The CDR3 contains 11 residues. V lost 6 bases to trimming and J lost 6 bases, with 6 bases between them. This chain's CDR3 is CAISGFNEQFF. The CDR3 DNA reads TGTGCCATCAGCGGTTTCAATGAGCAGTTCTTC.

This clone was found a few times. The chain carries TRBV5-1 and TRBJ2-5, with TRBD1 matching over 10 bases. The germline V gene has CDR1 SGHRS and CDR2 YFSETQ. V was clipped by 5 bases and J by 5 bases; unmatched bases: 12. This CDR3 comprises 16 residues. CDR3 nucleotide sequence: TGCGCCAGCAGACCGACGACAGGGGGCGGGGGGGAGACCCAGTACTTC. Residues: CASRPTTGGGGETQYF.

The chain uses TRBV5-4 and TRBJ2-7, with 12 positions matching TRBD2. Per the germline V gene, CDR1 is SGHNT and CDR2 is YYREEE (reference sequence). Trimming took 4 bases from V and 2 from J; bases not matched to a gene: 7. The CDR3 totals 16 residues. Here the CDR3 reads CASSPKRLAGAYEQYF. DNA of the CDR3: TGTGCCAGCAGCCCCAAGCGACTAGCGGGGGCCTACGAGCAGTACTTC.

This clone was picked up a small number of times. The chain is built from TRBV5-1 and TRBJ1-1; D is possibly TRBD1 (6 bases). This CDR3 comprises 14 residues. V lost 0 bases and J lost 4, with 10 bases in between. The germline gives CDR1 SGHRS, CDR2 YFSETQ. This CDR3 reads CASSLGIGGTEAFF. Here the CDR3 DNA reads TGCGCCAGCAGCTTGGGCATAGGGGGCACTGAAGCTTTCTTT.

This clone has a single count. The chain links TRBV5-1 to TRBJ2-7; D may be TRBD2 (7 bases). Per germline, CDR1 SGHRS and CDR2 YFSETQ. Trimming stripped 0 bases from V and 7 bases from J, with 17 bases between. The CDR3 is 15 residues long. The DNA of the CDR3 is TGCGCCAGCAGCTTGGACGGACTGGGGAGGGGGGAGCAGTACTTC. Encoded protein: CASSLDGLGRGEQYF.

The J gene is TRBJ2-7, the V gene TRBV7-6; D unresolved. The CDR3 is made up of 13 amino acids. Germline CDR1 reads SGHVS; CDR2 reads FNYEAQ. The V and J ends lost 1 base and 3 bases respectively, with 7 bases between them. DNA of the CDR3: TGTGCCAGCAGCTTAGATACTGGCTACGAGCAGTACTTC. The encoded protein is CASSLDTGYEQYF.

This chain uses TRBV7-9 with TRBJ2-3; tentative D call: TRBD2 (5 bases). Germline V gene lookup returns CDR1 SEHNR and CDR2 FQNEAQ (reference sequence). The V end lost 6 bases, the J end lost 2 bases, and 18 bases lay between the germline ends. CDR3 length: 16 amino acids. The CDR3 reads CASRGERGKNTDTQYF. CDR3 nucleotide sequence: TGTGCCAGCAGAGGAGAACGAGGGAAGAACACAGATACGCAGTATTTT.

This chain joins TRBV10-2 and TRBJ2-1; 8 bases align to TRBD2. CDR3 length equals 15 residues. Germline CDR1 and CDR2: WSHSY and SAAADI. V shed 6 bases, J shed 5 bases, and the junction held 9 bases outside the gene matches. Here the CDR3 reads CASSPSAGGNNEQFF. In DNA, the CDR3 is TGCGCCAGCAGCCCGTCTGCGGGAGGAAACAATGAGCAGTTCTTC.

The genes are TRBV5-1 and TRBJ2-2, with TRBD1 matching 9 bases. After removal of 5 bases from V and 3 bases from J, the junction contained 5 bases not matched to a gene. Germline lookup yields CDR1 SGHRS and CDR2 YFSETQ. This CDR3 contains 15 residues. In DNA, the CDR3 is TGCGCCAGCAGACAGGGGGCGCCGGACACCGGGGAGCTGTTTTTT. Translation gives CASRQGAPDTGELFF.

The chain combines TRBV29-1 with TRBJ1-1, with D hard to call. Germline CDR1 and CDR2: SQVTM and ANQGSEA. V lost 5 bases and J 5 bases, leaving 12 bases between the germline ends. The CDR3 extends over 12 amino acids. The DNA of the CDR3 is TGCAGCGTTAAGGCGGGTGGGACTGAAGCTTTCTTT. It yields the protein CSVKAGGTEAFF.